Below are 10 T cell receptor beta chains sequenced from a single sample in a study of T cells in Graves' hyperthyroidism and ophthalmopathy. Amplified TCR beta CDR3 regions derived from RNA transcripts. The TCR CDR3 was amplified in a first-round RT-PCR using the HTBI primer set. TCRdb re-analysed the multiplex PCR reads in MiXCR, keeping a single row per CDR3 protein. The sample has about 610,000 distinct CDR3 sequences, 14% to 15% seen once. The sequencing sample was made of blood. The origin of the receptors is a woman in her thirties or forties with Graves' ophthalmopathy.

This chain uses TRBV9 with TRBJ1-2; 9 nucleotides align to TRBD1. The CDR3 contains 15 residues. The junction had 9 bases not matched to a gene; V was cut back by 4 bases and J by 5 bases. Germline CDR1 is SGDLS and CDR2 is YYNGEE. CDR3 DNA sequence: TGTGCCAGCAGCCTCACACCGGGGACAGGGTATGGCTACACCTTC. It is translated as CASSLTPGTGYGYTF.

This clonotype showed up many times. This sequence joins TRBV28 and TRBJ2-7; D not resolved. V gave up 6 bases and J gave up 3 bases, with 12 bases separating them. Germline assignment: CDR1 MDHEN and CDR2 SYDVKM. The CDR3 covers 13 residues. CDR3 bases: TGTGCCAGCAGCTCCGGGCCCCTCTACGAGCAGTACTTC. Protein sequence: CASSSGPLYEQYF.

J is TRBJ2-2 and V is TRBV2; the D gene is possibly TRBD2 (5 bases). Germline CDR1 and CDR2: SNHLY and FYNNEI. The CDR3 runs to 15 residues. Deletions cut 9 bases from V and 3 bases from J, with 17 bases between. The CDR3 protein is CASMRALSYTGELFF. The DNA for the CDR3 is TGTGCCAGTATGAGGGCCCTTTCTTACACCGGGGAGCTGTTTTTT.

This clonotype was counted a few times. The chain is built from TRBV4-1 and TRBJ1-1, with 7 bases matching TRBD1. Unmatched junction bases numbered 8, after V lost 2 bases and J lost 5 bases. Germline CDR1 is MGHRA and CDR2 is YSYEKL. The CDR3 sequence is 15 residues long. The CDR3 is CASSQRSQGITEAFF. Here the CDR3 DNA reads TGCGCCAGCAGCCAAAGATCACAGGGGATAACTGAAGCTTTCTTT.

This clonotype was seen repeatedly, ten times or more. The CDR3 region has the DNA TGTGCCAGCAGTCGTGGCGGAGGGTTAGAGACCCAGTACTTC. The encoded protein is CASSRGGGLETQYF. The chain recombines TRBV12-3 or TRBV12-4 with TRBJ2-5, with TRBD2 as a possible D gene (6 bases). This CDR3 spans 14 amino acids. The V and J ends lost 5 bases and 4 bases respectively, with 14 bases between them.

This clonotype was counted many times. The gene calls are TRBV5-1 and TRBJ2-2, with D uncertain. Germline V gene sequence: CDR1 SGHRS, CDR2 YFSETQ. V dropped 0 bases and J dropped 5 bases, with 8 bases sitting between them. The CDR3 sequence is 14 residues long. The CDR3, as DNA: TGCGCCAGCAGCTTGGAGAGTCCGACCGGGGAGCTGTTTTTT. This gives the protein CASSLESPTGELFF.

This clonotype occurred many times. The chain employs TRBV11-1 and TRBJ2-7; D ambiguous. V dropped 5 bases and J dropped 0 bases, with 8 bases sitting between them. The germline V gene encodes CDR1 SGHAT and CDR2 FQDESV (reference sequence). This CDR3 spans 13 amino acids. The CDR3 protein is CASSHYDSYEQYF. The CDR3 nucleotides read TGTGCCAGCAGCCACTACGACTCCTACGAGCAGTACTTC.

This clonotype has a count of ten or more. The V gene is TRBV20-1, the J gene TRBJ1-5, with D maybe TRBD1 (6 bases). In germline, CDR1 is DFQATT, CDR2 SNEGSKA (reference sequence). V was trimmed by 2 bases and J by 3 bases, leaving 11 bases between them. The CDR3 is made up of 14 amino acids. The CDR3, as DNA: TGCAGTGCTAGACAGGGGAACGACAATCAGCCCCAGCATTTT. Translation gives CSARQGNDNQPQHF.

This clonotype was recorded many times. This CDR3 reads CASSIDWASYEQYF. The CDR3 DNA reads TGTGCCAGTAGTATTGACTGGGCCTCCTACGAGCAGTACTTC. The chain carries TRBV19 and TRBJ2-7; the D is unclear. The germline CDR1 and CDR2 sequences are LNHDA and SQIVND (reference sequence). This CDR3 is 14 amino acids long. V was clipped by 3 bases and J by 0 bases, with 9 bases between them.

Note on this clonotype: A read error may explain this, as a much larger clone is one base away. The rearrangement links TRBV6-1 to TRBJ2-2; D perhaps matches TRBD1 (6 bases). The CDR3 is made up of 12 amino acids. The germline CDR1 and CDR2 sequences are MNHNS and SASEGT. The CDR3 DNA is TGTGCCAGCACCGGACAGTTCGGGGAGCCGTTTTTT. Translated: CASTGQFGEPFF.